The rows below give T cell receptor beta chains drawn from one sample of a study of control samples from healthy donors and cancer patients. Using immunoSEQ multiplex PCR, the repertoire was profiled, and TCRdb retains in-frame clones only, with some absent. The sample has some 120,000 clones, around 90% seen once; the top ten hold roughly 43%. Sequencing used blood. These TCRs come from a man aged 50 or older in good health. The CDR3 runs from the conserved cysteine through the conserved F or W. A D gene is named only where the DNA matches it firmly. For some rows the clone size is stated as once, few or many, or as a class when expanded; others skip it.

d_gene	v_gene	abundance	j_gene	CDR3nt	CDR3aa
TRBD1	TRBV4-2	NA	TRBJ1-1	TGTGCCAGCAGCCAAGATATGGGACAGGAGTTCACTGAAGCTTTCTTT	CASSQDMGQEFTEAFF
NA	TRBV3-1/TRBV3-2	NA	TRBJ2-1	TGTGCCAGCAGTCAGAGAGGGGATTCCTACAATGAGCAGTTCTTC	CASSQRGDSYNEQFF
NA	TRBV3-1/TRBV3-2	NA	TRBJ1-2	TGTGCCAGCAGCCAAGCAGGGTCGAGTGGCTACACCTTC	CASSQAGSSGYTF
NA	TRBV6-5	many	TRBJ1-1	TGTGCCAGCAGTCAGACACCCACTGAAGCTTTCTTT	CASSQTPTEAFF
TRBD2	TRBV2	NA	TRBJ2-5	TGTGCCAGCAAACCGGGAGGGGCCCAAGAGACCCAGTACTTC	CASKPGGAQETQYF
NA	TRBV4-3	NA	TRBJ2-2	TGCGCCAGCAGCCAAGTTTTAGGTTACACCGGGGAGCTGTTTTTT	CASSQVLGYTGELFF
NA	TRBV11-3	NA	TRBJ1-5	TGTGCCAGCAGCTTAGGCAAGGACACCTGCAATCAGCCCCAGCATTTT	CASSLGKDTCNQPQHF
TRBD1	TRBV6-4	NA	TRBJ2-7	TGTGCCAGCAGTGAAGGACAGGGGGGCTACGAGCAGTACTTC	CASSEGQGGYEQYF
TRBD1	TRBV6-2/TRBV6-3	NA	TRBJ2-1	TGTGCCAGCAGTTATTCGAGGGACAGGGCGGGAAATGAGCAGTTCTTC	CASSYSRDRAGNEQFF
TRBD2	TRBV5-4	NA	TRBJ2-3	TGTGCCAGCAGCCCAGGTTCCGGGGGGAGGGATACGCAGTATTTT	CASSPGSGGRDTQYF
TRBD1	TRBV10-3	NA	TRBJ2-5	TGTGCCATCAGTGACCGGGACAGGGGCCAAGAGACCCAGTACTTC	CAISDRDRGQETQYF
NA	TRBV5-1	NA	TRBJ2-1	TGCGCCAGCAGCTTGGTCCCGGGCTCCTACAATGAGCAGTTCTTC	CASSLVPGSYNEQFF
TRBD2	TRBV2	few	TRBJ2-3	TGTGCCAGCAGTGAAGATACGGGGGGGCCTGGCACAGATACGCAGTATTTT	CASSEDTGGPGTDTQYF
NA	TRBV4-3	NA	TRBJ1-6	TGCGCCAGCAGCCAGGGACTAGAGGGAGGGAATTCACCCCTCCACTTT	CASSQGLEGGNSPLHF
NA	TRBV10-3	NA	TRBJ2-3	TGTGCCATCAGTGCTGGTCTCACTAGCACAGATACGCAGTATTTT	CAISAGLTSTDTQYF
NA	TRBV2	NA	TRBJ2-5	TGTGCCAGCAGTGTTCAGGATTTCCAAGAGACCCAGTACTTC	CASSVQDFQETQYF
NA	TRBV30	NA	TRBJ1-2	TGTGCCTGGAGTACCGGTGTAGCTGGCTATGGCTACACCTTC	CAWSTGVAGYGYTF
TRBD1	TRBV5-1	NA	TRBJ1-2	TGCGCCAGCAGCTCACAGGGGGCTAACTATGGCTACACCTTC	CASSSQGANYGYTF
NA	TRBV3-1/TRBV3-2	NA	TRBJ2-5	TGTGCCAGCAGCCAAGAGAAGGGGACCCAGTACTTC	CASSQEKGTQYF
NA	TRBV28	NA	TRBJ1-2	TGTGCCAGCAGTTTTCGAGGGTTCTATGGCTACACCTTC	CASSFRGFYGYTF
TRBD2	TRBV18	NA	TRBJ2-7	TGTGCCAGCTCACCGGAAGGGACTAGATTGGTGCAGTACTTC	CASSPEGTRLVQYF
NA	TRBV6-5	NA	TRBJ2-1	TGTGCCAGCAGTTACCCCGGACCCTACAATGAGCAGTTCTTC	CASSYPGPYNEQFF
NA	TRBV15	NA	TRBJ2-7	TGTGCCACCAGCATTGGGCAGGGAGGTTACGAGCAGTACTTC	CATSIGQGGYEQYF
TRBD1	TRBV5-8	NA	TRBJ1-5	TGTGCCAGCAGCCATCTAAGACAGGGGATGGTCGATCAGCCCCAGCATTTT	CASSHLRQGMVDQPQHF
NA	TRBV2	NA	TRBJ1-5	TGTGCCAGCACGAACGTCTTGGCGGATCAGCCCCAGCATTTT	CASTNVLADQPQHF
NA	TRBV20-1	NA	TRBJ2-3	TGCAGTGCTAGTGTGCAGACAGTCACAGATACGCAGTATTTT	CSASVQTVTDTQYF
TRBD1	TRBV14	NA	TRBJ2-7	TGTGCCAGCAGCCAAGAAAGACAGGGGGCGTACGAGCAGTACTTC	CASSQERQGAYEQYF
NA	TRBV5-1	once	TRBJ1-1	TGCGCCAGCAGCTTGGCTCAGAACACTGAAGCTTTCTTT	CASSLAQNTEAFF
NA	TRBV5-5	NA	TRBJ2-5	TGTGCCAGCAGCGCCCCGATAGGCATGGGCCAAGAGACCCAGTACTTC	CASSAPIGMGQETQYF
NA	TRBV6-6	NA	TRBJ1-1	TGTGCCAGCACCCCGAGGGCAGTTGAAGCTTTCTTT	CASTPRAVEAFF
NA	TRBV18	NA	TRBJ1-2	TGTGCCAGCTCACCGAGACAGTGGGCGGCTAACTATGGCTACACCTTC	CASSPRQWAANYGYTF
NA	TRBV6-5	NA	TRBJ1-1	TGTGCCAGCAGGTTTCTTCGACAGGAGAACACTGAAGCTTTCTTT	CASRFLRQENTEAFF
TRBD2	TRBV6-6	NA	TRBJ2-5	TGTGCCAGCAGTCTCTCAGAGCCTAGCGGGGGGGCAACAGAGACCCAGTACTTC	CASSLSEPSGGATETQYF
TRBD1	TRBV2	once	TRBJ1-2	TGTGCCAGCAGAGGGACAGGGGGCGTTGGCTACACCTTC	CASRGTGGVGYTF
NA	TRBV5-1	NA	TRBJ1-4	TGCGCCAGCAGCTTGGGTGCGGGGGCAGGGGAAAAACTGTTTTTT	CASSLGAGAGEKLFF
NA	TRBV24-1	NA	TRBJ1-4	TGTGCCACCAGTATGAGTGGAAAACTGTTTTTT	CATSMSGKLFF
TRBD2	TRBV10-3	NA	TRBJ2-3	TGTGCCATCAGCTGGGCTAGCGGGGGGGCGGCAGATACGCAGTATTTT	CAISWASGGAADTQYF
TRBD2	TRBV5-1	NA	TRBJ2-7	TGCGCCAGCAGCCTATCTAGCGGGGGTTACCACGAGCAGTACTTC	CASSLSSGGYHEQYF
TRBD1	TRBV3-1/TRBV3-2	NA	TRBJ2-3	TGTGCCAGCAGCACGACAGGGCGCACAGATACGCAGTATTTT	CASSTTGRTDTQYF
TRBD1	TRBV3-1/TRBV3-2	NA	TRBJ1-2	TGTGCCAGCAGCCAAGGGTCGGGACAGGGCTATGGCTACACCTTC	CASSQGSGQGYGYTF
NA	TRBV12-3/TRBV12-4	once	TRBJ2-5	TGTGCCAGCAGTTCCCGAGACCAAGAGACCCAGTACTTC	CASSSRDQETQYF
NA	TRBV9	NA	TRBJ1-1	TGTGCCAGCAGCTCTCCTGGACGGGTCGGTCTGAACACTGAAGCTTTCTTT	CASSSPGRVGLNTEAFF
NA	TRBV5-1	NA	TRBJ2-1	TGCGCCAGCAGCTTCGGGGCAGCATACAATGAGCAGTTCTTC	CASSFGAAYNEQFF
TRBD2	TRBV19	NA	TRBJ2-3	TGTGCCAGTGGAGCGGGGGCGGATACGCAGTATTTT	CASGAGADTQYF
TRBD1	TRBV19	NA	TRBJ1-5	TGTGCCAGTACCGACAGGGGGCTCCAGCCCCAGCATTTT	CASTDRGLQPQHF
TRBD2	TRBV7-2	NA	TRBJ2-7	TGTGCCAGCAGCTTAGAGGCGGGGGGCGCCTACGAGCAGTACTTC	CASSLEAGGAYEQYF
NA	TRBV5-1	NA	TRBJ1-1	TGCGCCAGCAGCTTGGAGGTCGGCACGGGCAACACTGAAGCTTTCTTT	CASSLEVGTGNTEAFF
NA	TRBV27	NA	TRBJ1-1	TGTGCCAGCAGTCCCCGGGTAGGGGGGAACACTGAAGCTTTCTTT	CASSPRVGGNTEAFF
TRBD1	TRBV7-9	NA	TRBJ1-4	TGTGCCAGCAGCCCCTCCCGGGACAGGGGTTGGGGCACTAATGAAAAACTGTTTTTT	CASSPSRDRGWGTNEKLFF
TRBD2	TRBV7-2	once	TRBJ2-2	TGTGCCAGCAGCCCCACCCGACTAGCGGGGGGCCGCGGGGAGCTGTTTTTT	CASSPTRLAGGRGELFF
NA	TRBV5-1	NA	TRBJ1-6	TGCGCCAGCAGCTTGGAAGCGGGGTCAAATTCACCCCTCCACTTT	CASSLEAGSNSPLHF
NA	TRBV3-1/TRBV3-2	NA	TRBJ1-1	TGTGCCAGCAGGCTACTCTTTACAGGGAACACTGAAGCTTTCTTT	CASRLLFTGNTEAFF